This TCR beta chain is drawn from a study of cytotoxic CD8 clonotypes in ibrutinib-treated CLL. Study background: Responses: about 25 partial, 2 complete; after median roughly 63 months, around 15 stayed remitted, around 12 progressed. Study-level findings and limits: Clonality measured at baseline exceeded age-matched healthy donors, tracking circulating CD8+ T-cell counts.

Sequencing used immunoSEQ multiplex PCR; TCRdb keeps in-frame clones, though not all of them. The sample has roughly 70,000 clones; approximately 90% are singletons. The J segment lost 5 bases and the V segment lost 0 bases, leaving 9 bases of the junction unmatched. The CDR3 runs to 17 residues. CDR1 and CDR2 from the germline V gene are MNHNS and SASEGT. This clone was counted a single time. Its specificity is unknown. The source of this sequence is a human donor with chronic lymphocytic leukemia. The chain joins TRBV6-1 to TRBJ2-3; 9 bases fit TRBD1. Specimen: PBMCs, collected after 12 months of ibrutinib treatment. CDR3 bases: TGTGCCAGCAGTGAAGCGCGGTTACAGGGGGCTTTAGATACGCAGTATTTT. Amino acids: CASSEARLQGALDTQYF.